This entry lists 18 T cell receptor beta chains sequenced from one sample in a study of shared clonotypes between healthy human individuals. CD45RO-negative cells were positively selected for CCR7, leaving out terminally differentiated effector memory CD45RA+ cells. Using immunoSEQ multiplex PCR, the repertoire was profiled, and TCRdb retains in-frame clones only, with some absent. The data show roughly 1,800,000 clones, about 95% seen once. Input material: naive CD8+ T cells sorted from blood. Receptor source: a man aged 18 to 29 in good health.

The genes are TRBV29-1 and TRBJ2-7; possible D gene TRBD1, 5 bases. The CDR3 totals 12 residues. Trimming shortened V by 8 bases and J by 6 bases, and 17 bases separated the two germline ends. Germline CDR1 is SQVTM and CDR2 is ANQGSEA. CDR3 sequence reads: CSFFAGPGEQYF. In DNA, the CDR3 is TGCAGCTTTTTTGCAGGGCCCGGCGAGCAGTACTTC.

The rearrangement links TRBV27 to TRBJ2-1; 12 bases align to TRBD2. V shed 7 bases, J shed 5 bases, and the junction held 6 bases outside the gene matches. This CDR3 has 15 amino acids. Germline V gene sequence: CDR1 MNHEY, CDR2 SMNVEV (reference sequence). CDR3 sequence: CASNSLAGGDNEQFF. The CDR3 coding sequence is TGTGCCAGCAATTCCCTAGCGGGGGGGGACAATGAGCAGTTCTTC.

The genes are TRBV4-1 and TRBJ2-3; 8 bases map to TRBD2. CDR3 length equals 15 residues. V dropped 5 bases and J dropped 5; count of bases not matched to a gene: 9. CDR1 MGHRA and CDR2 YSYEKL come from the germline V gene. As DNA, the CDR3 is TGCGCCAGCAGCGAACCAGCGGGGGTAGTAGATACGCAGTATTTT. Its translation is CASSEPAGVVDTQYF.

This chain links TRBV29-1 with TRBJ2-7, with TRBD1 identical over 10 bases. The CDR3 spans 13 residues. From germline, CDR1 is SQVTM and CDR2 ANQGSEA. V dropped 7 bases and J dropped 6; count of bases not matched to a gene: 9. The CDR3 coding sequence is TGCAGCGCCCGGACAGGGGGAGCGGGCGAGCAGTACTTC. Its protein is CSARTGGAGEQYF.

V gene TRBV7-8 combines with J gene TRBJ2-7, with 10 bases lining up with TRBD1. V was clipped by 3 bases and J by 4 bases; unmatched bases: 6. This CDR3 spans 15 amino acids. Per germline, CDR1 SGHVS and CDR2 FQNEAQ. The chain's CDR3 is CASSFTGTGVYEQYF. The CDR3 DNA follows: TGTGCCAGCAGCTTCACCGGGACAGGGGTGTACGAGCAGTACTTC.

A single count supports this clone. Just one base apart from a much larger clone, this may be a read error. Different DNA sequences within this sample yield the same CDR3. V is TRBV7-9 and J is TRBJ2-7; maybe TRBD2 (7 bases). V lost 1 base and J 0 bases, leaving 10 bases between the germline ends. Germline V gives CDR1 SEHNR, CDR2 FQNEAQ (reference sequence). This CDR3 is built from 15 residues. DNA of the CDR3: TGTGCCAGCAGCTTAGAGGGGGGGAGCTCCTACGAGCAGTACTTC. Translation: CASSLEGGSSYEQYF.

As DNA, the CDR3 is TGTGCCAGCAGCTGGAGGGAAGGATGGGAGCAGTACTTC. This gives the protein CASSWREGWEQYF. This rearrangement joins TRBV5-4 to TRBJ2-7, with TRBD2 as a possible D gene (6 bases). Trimming took 3 bases from V and 7 from J, leaving 14 bases between them. This CDR3 has 13 amino acids. The germline V gene has CDR1 SGHNT and CDR2 YYREEE (reference sequence). The whole variable domain, remainder taken from reference TRBV5-4 and TRBJ2-7, is ETGVTQSPTHLIKTRGQQVTLRCSSQSGHNTVSWYQQALGQGPQFIFQYYREEENGRGNFPPRFSGLQFPNYSSELNVNALELDDSALYLCASSWREGWEQYFGPGTRLTVT.

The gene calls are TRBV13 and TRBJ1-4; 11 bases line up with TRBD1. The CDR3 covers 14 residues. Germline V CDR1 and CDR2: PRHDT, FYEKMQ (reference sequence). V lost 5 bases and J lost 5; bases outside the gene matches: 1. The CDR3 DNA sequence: TGTGCCAGCAGCGGGGACAGGGGGAATGAAAAACTGTTTTTT. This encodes CASSGDRGNEKLFF.

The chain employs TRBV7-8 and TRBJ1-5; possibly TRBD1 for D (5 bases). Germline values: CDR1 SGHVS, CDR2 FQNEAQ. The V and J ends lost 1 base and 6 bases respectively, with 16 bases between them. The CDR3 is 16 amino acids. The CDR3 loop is CASSLVGGAGGQPQHF. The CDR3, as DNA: TGTGCCAGCAGCTTAGTAGGAGGGGCCGGCGGTCAGCCCCAGCATTTT.

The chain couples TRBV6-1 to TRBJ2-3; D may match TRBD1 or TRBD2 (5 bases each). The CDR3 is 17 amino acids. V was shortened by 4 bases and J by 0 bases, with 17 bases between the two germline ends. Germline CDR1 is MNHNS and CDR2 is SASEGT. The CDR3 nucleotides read TGTGCCAGCAGTGGGGGGTTAGAACCTTTTAGCACAGATACGCAGTATTTT. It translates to CASSGGLEPFSTDTQYF.

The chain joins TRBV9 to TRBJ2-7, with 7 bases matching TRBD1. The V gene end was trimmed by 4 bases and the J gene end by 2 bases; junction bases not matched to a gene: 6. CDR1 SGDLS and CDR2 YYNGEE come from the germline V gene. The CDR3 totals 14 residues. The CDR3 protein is CASSSTGETYEQYF. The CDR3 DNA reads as TGTGCCAGCAGCTCAACAGGGGAAACCTACGAGCAGTACTTC.

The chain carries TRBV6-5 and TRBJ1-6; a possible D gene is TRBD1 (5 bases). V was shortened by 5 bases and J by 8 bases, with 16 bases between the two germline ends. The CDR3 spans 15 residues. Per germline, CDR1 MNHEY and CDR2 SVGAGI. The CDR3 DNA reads TGTGCCAGCAGTGGTTTGGGGGGGAACGATTCACCCCTCCACTTT. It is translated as CASSGLGGNDSPLHF.

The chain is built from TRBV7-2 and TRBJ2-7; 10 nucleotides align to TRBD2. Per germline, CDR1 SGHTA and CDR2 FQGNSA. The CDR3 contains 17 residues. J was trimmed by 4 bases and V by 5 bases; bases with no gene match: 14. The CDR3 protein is CASSIDPQREGIYEQYF. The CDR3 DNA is TGTGCCAGCAGCATAGACCCTCAGCGGGAGGGGATATACGAGCAGTACTTC.

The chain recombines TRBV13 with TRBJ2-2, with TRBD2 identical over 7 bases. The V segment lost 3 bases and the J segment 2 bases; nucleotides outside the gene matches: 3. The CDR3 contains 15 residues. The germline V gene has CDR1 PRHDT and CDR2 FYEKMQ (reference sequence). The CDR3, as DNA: TGTGCCAGCAGCTTGACTAGCCAAAACACCGGGGAGCTGTTTTTT. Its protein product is CASSLTSQNTGELFF.

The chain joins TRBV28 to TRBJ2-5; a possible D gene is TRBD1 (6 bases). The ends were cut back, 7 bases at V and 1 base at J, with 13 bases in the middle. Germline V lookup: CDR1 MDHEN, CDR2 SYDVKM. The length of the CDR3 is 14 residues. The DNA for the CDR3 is TGTGCCAGCACCCCGACAGGAGTCCAAGAGACCCAGTACTTC. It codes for CASTPTGVQETQYF.

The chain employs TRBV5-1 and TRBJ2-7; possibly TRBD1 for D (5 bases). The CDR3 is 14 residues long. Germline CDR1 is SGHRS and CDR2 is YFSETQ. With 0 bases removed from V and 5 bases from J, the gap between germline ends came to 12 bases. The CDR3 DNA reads TGCGCCAGCAGCTTGGCCTGGCAGGGCGACGAGCAGTACTTC. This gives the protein CASSLAWQGDEQYF.

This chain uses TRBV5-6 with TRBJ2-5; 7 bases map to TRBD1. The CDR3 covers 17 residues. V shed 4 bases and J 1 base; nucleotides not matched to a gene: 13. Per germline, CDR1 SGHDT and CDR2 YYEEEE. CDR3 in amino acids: CASSPGQPRSPQETQYF. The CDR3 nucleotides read TGTGCCAGCAGCCCGGGACAGCCAAGGAGTCCCCAAGAGACCCAGTACTTC.

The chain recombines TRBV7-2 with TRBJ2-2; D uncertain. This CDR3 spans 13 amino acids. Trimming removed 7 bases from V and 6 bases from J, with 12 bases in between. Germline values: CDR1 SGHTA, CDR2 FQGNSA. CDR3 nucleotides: TGTGCCAGCACCTTTTCCGGGTCCGGGGAGCTGTTTTTT. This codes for CASTFSGSGELFF.